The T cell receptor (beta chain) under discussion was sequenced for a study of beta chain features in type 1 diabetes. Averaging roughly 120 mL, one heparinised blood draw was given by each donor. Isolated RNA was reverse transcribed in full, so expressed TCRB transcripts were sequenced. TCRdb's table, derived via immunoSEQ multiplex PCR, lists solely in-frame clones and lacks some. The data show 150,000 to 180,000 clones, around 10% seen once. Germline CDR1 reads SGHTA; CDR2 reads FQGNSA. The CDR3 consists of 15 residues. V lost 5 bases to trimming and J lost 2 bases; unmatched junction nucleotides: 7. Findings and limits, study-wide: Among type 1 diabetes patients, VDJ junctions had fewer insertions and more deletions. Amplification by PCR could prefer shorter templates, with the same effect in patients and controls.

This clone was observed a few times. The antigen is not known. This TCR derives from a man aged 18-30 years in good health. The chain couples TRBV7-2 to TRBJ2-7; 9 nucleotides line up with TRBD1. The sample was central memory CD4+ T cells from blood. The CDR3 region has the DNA TGTGCCAGCAGCGAACAGGGGGCGATGACCTACGAGCAGTACTTC. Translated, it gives CASSEQGAMTYEQYF. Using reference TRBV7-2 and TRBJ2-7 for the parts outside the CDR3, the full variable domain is GAGVSQSPSNKVTEKGKDVELRCDPISGHTALYWYRQSLGQGLEFLIYFQGNSAPDKSGLPSDRFSAERTGGSVSTLTIQRTQQEDSAVYLCASSEQGAMTYEQYFGPGTRLTVT.